These 5 T cell receptor beta chains originate from one sample sequenced in a study of CD8 T cells in Susac syndrome. Reverse transcription of about 0.45 to 1 ug RNA was carried out with random hexamers. Each CDR3 protein gets one entry after TCRdb re-called the immunoSEQ multiplex PCR reads with MiXCR. The sample holds 130,000 or so distinct CDR3 sequences, approximately 95% seen once. Sequenced input: CD4+ T cells from PBMCs. These receptors originate from a human donor with multiple sclerosis.

This rearrangement joins TRBV20-1 to TRBJ2-1, with 8 bases that match TRBD2. The CDR3 runs 12 residues. Germline assignment: CDR1 DFQATT and CDR2 SNEGSKA (reference sequence). V was clipped by 4 bases and J by 6 bases; unmatched bases: 2. The CDR3 sequence: CSATRGGNEQFF. CDR3 nucleotide sequence: TGCAGTGCTACCCGGGGGGGCAATGAGCAGTTCTTC.

The chain links TRBV5-1 to TRBJ2-6; D is unresolved. Trimming left V 1 base short and J 0 bases short, with 17 bases between. Germline V CDR1 and CDR2: SGHRS, YFSETQ. The CDR3 is 19 amino acids. The chain's CDR3 is CASSLLQNSENSGANVLTF. The CDR3, as DNA: TGCGCCAGCAGCTTGCTGCAGAACAGTGAAAACTCTGGGGCCAACGTCCTGACTTTC.

J is TRBJ2-7 and V is TRBV7-9; D is uncertain. The V end lost 4 bases, the J end lost 9 bases, and 19 bases lay between the germline ends. The CDR3 is 14 residues long. CDR1 and CDR2 (germline): SEHNR, FQNEAQ (reference sequence). The CDR3 loop reads CASSYRAPGDGQYF. Written as DNA, the CDR3 is TGTGCCAGCAGCTACCGGGCCCCCGGTGACGGGCAGTACTTC.

The rearrangement links TRBV27 to TRBJ1-5, with D possibly TRBD1 on 5 matching bases. This CDR3 region has 15 residues. The germline V gene has CDR1 MNHEY and CDR2 SMNVEV (reference sequence). Trimming removed 1 base from V and 7 bases from J, with 14 bases in between. The CDR3 DNA sequence: TGTGCCAGCAGTTTATGGGCAGGGTCGAACCAGCCCCAGCATTTT. Protein: CASSLWAGSNQPQHF.

The genes are TRBV7-2 and TRBJ2-1, with a tentative D call TRBD2 (6 bases). This CDR3 contains 17 residues. Germline CDR1 is SGHTA and CDR2 is FQGNSA. V shed 0 bases and J shed 0 bases, with 12 bases lying between them. This CDR3 reads CASSLARGLSSYNEQFF. DNA for the CDR3: TGTGCCAGCAGCTTAGCGCGGGGACTCTCCTCCTACAATGAGCAGTTCTTC.